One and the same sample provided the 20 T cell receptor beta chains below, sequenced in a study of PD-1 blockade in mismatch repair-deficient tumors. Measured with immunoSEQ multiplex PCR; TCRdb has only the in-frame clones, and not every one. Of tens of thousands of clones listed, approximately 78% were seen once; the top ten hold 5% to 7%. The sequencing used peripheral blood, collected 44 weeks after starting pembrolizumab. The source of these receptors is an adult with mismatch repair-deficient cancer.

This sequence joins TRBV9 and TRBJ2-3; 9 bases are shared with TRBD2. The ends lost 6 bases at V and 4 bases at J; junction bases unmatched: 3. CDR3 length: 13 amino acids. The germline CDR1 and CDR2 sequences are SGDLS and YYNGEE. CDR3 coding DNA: TGTGCCAGCACGCGGGAGGGAGCAGATACGCAGTATTTT. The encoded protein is CASTREGADTQYF.

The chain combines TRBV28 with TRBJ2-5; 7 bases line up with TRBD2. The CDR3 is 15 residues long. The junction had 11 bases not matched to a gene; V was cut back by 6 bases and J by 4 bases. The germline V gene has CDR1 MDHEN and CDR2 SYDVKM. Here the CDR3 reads CASRIPSGTPETQYF. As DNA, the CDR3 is TGTGCCAGCAGGATACCGAGCGGGACCCCAGAGACCCAGTACTTC.

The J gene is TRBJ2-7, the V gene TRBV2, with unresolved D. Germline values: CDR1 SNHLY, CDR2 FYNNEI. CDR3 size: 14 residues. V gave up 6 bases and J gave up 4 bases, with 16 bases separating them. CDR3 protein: CASRGAYQLYEQYF. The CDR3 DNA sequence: TGTGCCAGCAGAGGCGCCTATCAGCTTTACGAGCAGTACTTC.

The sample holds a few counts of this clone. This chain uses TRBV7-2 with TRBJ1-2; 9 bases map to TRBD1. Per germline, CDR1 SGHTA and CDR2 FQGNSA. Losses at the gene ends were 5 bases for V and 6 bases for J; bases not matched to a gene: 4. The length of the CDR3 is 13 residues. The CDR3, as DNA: TGTGCCAGCAGCCCGGACAGGGGAAATGGCTACACCTTC. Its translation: CASSPDRGNGYTF.

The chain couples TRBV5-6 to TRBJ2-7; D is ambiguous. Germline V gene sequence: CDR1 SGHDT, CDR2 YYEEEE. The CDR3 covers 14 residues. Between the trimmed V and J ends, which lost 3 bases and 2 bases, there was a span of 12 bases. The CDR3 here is CASSSQSLPYEQYF. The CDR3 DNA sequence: TGTGCCAGCAGCTCACAGAGTTTGCCCTACGAGCAGTACTTC.

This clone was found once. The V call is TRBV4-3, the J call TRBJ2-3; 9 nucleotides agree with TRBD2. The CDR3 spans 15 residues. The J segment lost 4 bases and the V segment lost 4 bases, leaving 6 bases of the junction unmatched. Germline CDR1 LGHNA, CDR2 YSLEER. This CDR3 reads CASSLRSGSADTQYF. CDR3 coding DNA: TGCGCCAGCAGCCTACGTAGCGGGAGCGCAGATACGCAGTATTTT.

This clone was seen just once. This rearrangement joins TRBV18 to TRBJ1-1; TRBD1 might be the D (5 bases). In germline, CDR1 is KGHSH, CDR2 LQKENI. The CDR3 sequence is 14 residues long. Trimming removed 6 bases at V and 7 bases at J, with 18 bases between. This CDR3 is CASSPKSIGGEAFF. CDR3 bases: TGTGCCAGCTCTCCGAAATCAATCGGGGGTGAAGCTTTCTTT.

This CDR3 reads CASTELNRGDEQYF. The CDR3 coding sequence is TGTGCCAGCACCGAATTAAACAGGGGAGACGAGCAGTACTTC. The chain links TRBV11-1 to TRBJ2-7; TRBD1 matches at 7 bases. The trim removed 7 bases at V and 5 bases at J, leaving 11 bases unmatched. This CDR3 contains 14 residues. Germline CDR1 SGHAT, CDR2 FQDESV (reference sequence).

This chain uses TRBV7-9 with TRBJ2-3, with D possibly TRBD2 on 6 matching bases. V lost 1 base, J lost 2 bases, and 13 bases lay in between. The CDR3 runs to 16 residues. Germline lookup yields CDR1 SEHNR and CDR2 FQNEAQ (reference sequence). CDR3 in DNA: TGTGCCAGCAGCTTAGAGTCTCGCGGGACCACAGATACGCAGTATTTT. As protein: CASSLESRGTTDTQYF. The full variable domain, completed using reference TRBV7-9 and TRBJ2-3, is DTGVSQNPRHKITKRGQNVTFRCDPISEHNRLYWYRQTLGQGPEFLTYFQNEAQLEKSRLLSDRFSAERPKGSFSTLEIQRTEQGDSAMYLCASSLESRGTTDTQYFGPGTRLTVL.

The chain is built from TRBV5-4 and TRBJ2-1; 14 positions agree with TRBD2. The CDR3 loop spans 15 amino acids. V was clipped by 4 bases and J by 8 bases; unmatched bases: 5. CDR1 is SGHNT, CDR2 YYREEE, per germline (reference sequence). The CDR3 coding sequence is TGTGCCAGCAGCCCTGGGACTAGCGGGAGCGATGAGCAGTTCTTC. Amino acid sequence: CASSPGTSGSDEQFF. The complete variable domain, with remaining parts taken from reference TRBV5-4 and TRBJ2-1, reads ETGVTQSPTHLIKTRGQQVTLRCSSQSGHNTVSWYQQALGQGPQFIFQYYREEENGRGNFPPRFSGLQFPNYSSELNVNALELDDSALYLCASSPGTSGSDEQFFGPGTRLTVL.

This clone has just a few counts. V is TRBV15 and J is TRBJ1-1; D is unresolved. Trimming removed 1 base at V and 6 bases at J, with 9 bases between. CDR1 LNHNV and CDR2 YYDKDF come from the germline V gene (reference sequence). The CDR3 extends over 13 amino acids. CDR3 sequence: CATSRVGRAEAFF. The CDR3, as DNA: TGTGCCACCAGCAGAGTGGGGAGAGCTGAAGCTTTCTTT. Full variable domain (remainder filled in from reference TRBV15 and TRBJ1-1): DAMVIQNPRYQVTQFGKPVTLSCSQTLNHNVMYWYQQKSSQAPKLLFHYYDKDFNNEADTPDNFQSRRPNTSFCFLDIRSPGLGDTAMYLCATSRVGRAEAFFGQGTRLTVV.

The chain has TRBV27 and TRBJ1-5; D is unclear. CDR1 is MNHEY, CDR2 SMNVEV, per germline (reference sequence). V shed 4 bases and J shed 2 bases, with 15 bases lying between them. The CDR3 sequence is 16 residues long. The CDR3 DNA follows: TGTGCCAGCAGTTACTCCGGGCCCCAGGGCAATCAGCCCCAGCATTTT. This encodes CASSYSGPQGNQPQHF.

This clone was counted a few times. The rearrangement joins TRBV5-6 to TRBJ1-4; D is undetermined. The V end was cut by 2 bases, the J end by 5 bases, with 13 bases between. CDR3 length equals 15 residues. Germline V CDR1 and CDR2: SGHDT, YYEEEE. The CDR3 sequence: CASSFASQLNEKLFF. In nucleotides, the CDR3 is TGTGCCAGCAGCTTCGCGTCACAACTCAATGAAAAACTGTTTTTT.

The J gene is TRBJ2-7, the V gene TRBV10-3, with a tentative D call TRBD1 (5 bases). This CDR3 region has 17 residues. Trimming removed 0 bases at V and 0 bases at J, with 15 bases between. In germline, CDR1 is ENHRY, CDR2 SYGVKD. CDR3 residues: CAISESGAQVLSYEQYF. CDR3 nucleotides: TGTGCCATCAGTGAGTCGGGTGCACAGGTCCTCTCCTACGAGCAGTACTTC.

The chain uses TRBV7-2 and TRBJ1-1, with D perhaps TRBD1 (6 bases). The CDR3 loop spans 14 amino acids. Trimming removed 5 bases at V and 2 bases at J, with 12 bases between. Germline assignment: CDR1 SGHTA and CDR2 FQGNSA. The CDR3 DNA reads TGTGCCAGCAGCCGAGACGGGGGCAACACTGAAGCTTTCTTT. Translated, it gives CASSRDGGNTEAFF.

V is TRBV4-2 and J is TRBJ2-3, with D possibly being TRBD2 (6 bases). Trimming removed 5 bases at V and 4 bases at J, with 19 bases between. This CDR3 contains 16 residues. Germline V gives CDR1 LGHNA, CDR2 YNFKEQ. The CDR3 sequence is CASSDLGLHGADTQYF. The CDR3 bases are TGTGCCAGCAGCGACCTGGGACTTCACGGGGCAGATACGCAGTATTTT.

The CDR3 DNA is TGTGCCAGCTCACCACTAGCGGGAACCAACACCGGGGAGCTGTTTTTT. It codes for CASSPLAGTNTGELFF. V is TRBV18 and J is TRBJ2-2; 8 bases line up with TRBD2. With 1 base clipped from V and 2 bases from J, the junction kept 3 bases outside the gene matches. The CDR3 sequence is 16 residues long. Germline-derived CDR1 and CDR2 are KGHSH and LQKENI.

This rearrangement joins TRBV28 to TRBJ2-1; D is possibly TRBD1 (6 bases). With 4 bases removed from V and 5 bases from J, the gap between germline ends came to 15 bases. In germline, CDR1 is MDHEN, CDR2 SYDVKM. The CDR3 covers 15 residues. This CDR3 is CASSSQGRRNNEQFF. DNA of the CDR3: TGTGCCAGCAGTTCCCAGGGGAGAAGGAACAATGAGCAGTTCTTC.

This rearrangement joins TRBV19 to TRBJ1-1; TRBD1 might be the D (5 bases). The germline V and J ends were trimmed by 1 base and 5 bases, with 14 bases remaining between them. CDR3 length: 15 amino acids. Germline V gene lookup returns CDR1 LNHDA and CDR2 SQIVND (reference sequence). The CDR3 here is CASSIGGQPGTEAFF. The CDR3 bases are TGTGCCAGTAGTATAGGGGGCCAGCCGGGGACTGAAGCTTTCTTT.

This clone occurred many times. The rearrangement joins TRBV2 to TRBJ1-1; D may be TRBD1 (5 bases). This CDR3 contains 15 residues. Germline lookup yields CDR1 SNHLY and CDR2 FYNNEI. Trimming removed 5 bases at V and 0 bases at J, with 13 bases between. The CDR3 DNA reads TGTGCCAGCAGTCGAGGGGTCCGGGTGAACACTGAAGCTTTCTTT. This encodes CASSRGVRVNTEAFF.